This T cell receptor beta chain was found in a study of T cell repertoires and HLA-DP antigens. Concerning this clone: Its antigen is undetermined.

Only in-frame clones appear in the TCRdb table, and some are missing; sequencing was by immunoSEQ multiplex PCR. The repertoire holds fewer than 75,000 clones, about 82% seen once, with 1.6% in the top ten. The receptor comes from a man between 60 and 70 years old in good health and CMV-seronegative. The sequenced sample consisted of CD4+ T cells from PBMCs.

DNA for the CDR3: TGTGCCAGCAGTGCTGGACAGGGGATGGGTGAAAAACTGTTTTTT. This codes for CASSAGQGMGEKLFF. The V call is TRBV6-6, the J call TRBJ1-4; TRBD1 agrees at 9 bases. This CDR3 is built from 15 residues. CDR1 and CDR2 from the germline V gene are MNHNY and SVGAGI (reference sequence). The ends lost 5 bases at V and 7 bases at J; junction bases unmatched: 8.